Listed here is a single TCR beta chain. The antigen remains unidentified. All donors qualified as healthy HIV-negative adults and had experienced no recent acute infections or vaccinations. This entry is derived from a study of shared clonotypes between healthy human individuals. Profiling relied on immunoSEQ multiplex PCR, and the TCRdb table lists in-frame clones only, not all of them. There are over a million clones in the sample; nearly 99% occur only once, and roughly 0.45% lies in the top ten. The study's findings and limits: The small donor group covered limited genetic and exposure diversity.

Germline V gene data show CDR1 as MDHEN and CDR2 as SYDVKM. Deletions cut 5 bases from V and 4 bases from J, with 12 bases between. The CDR3 consists of 13 residues. The origin of this receptor is a man aged 25-45 years in good health. The chain recombines TRBV28 with TRBJ2-7; D unclear. Sequenced sample: naive CD4+ T cells sorted from blood. Subset described: CD45RA+ positively selected. CDR3 loop: CASSVPGPYEQYF. CDR3 bases: TGTGCCAGCAGTGTTCCGGGTCCATACGAGCAGTACTTC.